A single TCR beta chain is shown here with its context. Its antigen is not yet known. No quality values exist for individual bases; no much larger clone is one base distant. The CDR3 numbers 15 residues from cysteine through phenylalanine. The kept DNA is CDR3 alone, 45 bases in frame from the first base. Germline trimming amounts to 3 bases on V and 1 base on J, with 5 as the count of junction bases outside the gene matches. CDR1 and CDR2, per the germline V gene, are MDHEN and SYDVKM. TCRbeta repertoires were sequenced from genomic DNA with the immunoSEQ hsTCRB assay version 4 in survey mode. For TCRbeta sequencing, genomic DNA was diluted to around 10 ng/uL, with up to 1 ug used per sample. Processing in the source paper ran as follows. TCRbeta data analysis was done in ImmunoSeq Analyzer 3.0, and diversity was calculated on productive nucleotide rearrangements. Using the Immunarch R package, the improved Chao index served to estimate lower-bound TCR diversity and the Gini coefficient served to estimate clonality. Nucleotide rearrangements that differed but encoded the same CDR3beta amino acid sequence were counted as separate clonotypes. Differential abundance analysis identified TCRbeta sequences significantly enriched in antigen-responding cells relative to anti-CD3/anti-CD28-activated cells. Using predicted peptide-MHC specificity as the basis, GLIPH2 grouped TCRs into clusters, both for each participant individually and for the merged data sets that combined participants. This immuneACCESS table, as held by TCRdb, lists in-frame sequences with V and J called but not all clones. Of the missing ones, under half trace to an unresolved V gene in checked studies; the others have no known cause. That table furnishes V, J and clone size, whereas the DNA furnished D and trimming. Within this sample are about 64,000 clones, with 70% to 75% of them counted one time only. About 1.8% of the sample is in the top ten clones.

These data come from a study of persistence of HIV-infected CD4 T cells (dated by TCRdb to about 2020). Background for the entire study: The study isolated CMV- and HIV-1 Gag-responding CD4+ T cells from ART-treated individuals to examine antigen-driven clonal expansion of HIV-1-infected cells. The clonality of all cells in each sorted population was measured by TCRbeta sequencing, and the clonality of infected cells was measured by proviral sequencing. Participants had been on suppressive ART for a median of roughly eight years. Apart from two participants who underwent leukapheresis at a single time point, peripheral blood samples of up to roughly 180 mL were collected from participants at multiple time points. Cross-participant TCR cluster analysis included 8 or 9 participants for CMV and over five participants for Gag. General findings and caveats noted by the study authors: Within the same sorted populations, TCR oligoclonality correlated with proviral oligoclonality. Because the TCR analyses were done in bulk, restricting them to just the rare CMV-responding cells that actually carried HIV-1 proviruses was not possible. Significantly lower TCRbeta richness was observed in CMV- and Gag-responding cells than in anti-CD3/anti-CD28-responding cells, and higher oligoclonality was observed in CMV-responding cells than in CD3/CD28-stimulated and Gag-responding cells. Degenerate expanded CDR3beta sequences were enriched in antigen-responding cells, suggesting convergent selection of CD4+ responses to CMV and Gag. Few individuals were included in the study, and only a limited range of antigens was tested.

Per the publication, the treatment or condition label means: suppressive antiretroviral therapy. A pool of overlapping HIV-1 Gag 15-mer peptides was used at 0.8 to 1 ug per peptide per mL for cell stimulation. Memory CD4+ T cells that did not respond, being CD40L-negative, CD69-negative and CD45RO-high, were sorted as memory populations depleted of antigen-responding cells. HIV-1-infected adults in whom suppressive ART had been started during chronic infection were enrolled as participants. Plasma HIV-1 RNA had been undetectable (below 50 copies/mL) in participants for at least 4 years. To be included, a participant needed positive CMV serology and a CD4+ T cell count above 400 cells/uL. Before stimulation, PBMCs were isolated using density centrifugation and depleted of CD8+ T cells. For approximately 17 hours, CD8-depleted PBMCs were stimulated with anti-CD28/CD49d costimulation, a CD40-blocking antibody, and enfuvirtide, which was added to prevent new infections. Cell sorting was done on a Beckman Coulter MoFlo Legacy or XDP sorter, and dead cells were excluded with propidium iodide. For samples with more than one million cells, genomic DNA was extracted with the QIAamp DNA Mini Kit, and for all other samples the Quick-DNA Microprep Kit was used.

The source was CD4+ T cells sorted from PBMCs after roughly 18-hour stimulation, collected from a patient who received antiretroviral therapy. In light of the paper, this sample's cell subset or site label describes: CD40L-CD69- CD45RO-high memory CD4 T cells not responding to Gag peptides. The clonotype originates from an adult man with HIV who was CMV-seropositive. The rearrangement combines TRBV28 with TRBJ1-1; TRBD1 aligns with 7 central bases. For the CDR3, the sequence is CASSLGTVQNTEAFF. The bases read TGTGCCAGCAGTTTGGGGACAGTTCAGAACACTGAAGCTTTCTTT.